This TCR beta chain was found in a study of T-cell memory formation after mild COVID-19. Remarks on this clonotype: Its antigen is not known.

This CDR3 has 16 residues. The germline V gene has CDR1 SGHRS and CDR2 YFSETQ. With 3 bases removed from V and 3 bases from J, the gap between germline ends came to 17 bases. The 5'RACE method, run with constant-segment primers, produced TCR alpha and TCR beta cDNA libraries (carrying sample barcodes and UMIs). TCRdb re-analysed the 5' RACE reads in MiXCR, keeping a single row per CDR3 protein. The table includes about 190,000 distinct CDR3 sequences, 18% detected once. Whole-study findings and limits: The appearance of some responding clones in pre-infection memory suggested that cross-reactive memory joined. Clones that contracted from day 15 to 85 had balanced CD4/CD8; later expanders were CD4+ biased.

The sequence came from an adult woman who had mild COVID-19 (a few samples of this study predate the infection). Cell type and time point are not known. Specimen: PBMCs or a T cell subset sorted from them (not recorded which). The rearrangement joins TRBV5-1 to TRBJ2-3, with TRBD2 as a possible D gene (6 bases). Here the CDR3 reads CASSWGGEESTDTQYF. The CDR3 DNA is TGCGCCAGCAGCTGGGGAGGTGAGGAATCGACAGATACGCAGTATTTT.